One sample yielded the 3 T cell receptor beta chains listed below, sequenced in a study of T cell repertoires in cytomegalovirus infection. TCRdb reanalysed the reads using MiXCR and keeps one entry per CDR3 protein. The table has hundreds of thousands of distinct CDR3 sequences, roughly 15% seen once. Sequenced input: PBMCs. The receptors originated from a human donor in good health (CMV status not recorded). Some clones in this sample may be carry-over from other donors' samples.

This clonotype was seen ten or more times. This chain joins TRBV15 and TRBJ1-5; TRBD1 matches at 8 bases. J lost 1 base, V lost 5 bases, and 10 bases had no gene match. Looked up from germline, CDR1 is LNHNV and CDR2 is YYDKDF (reference sequence). The CDR3 is 17 amino acids. This chain's CDR3 is CATSVGQGTVSNQPQHF. The CDR3 region has the DNA TGTGCCACCAGCGTAGGACAGGGAACGGTAAGCAATCAGCCCCAGCATTTT.

This clonotype has only a few counts. V is TRBV24-1 and J is TRBJ2-2; D is unresolved. V lost 4 bases and J 2 bases, leaving 10 bases between the germline ends. CDR1 is KGHDR and CDR2 is SFDVKD in the germline V gene. CDR3 length: 15 residues. The CDR3 is CATSEYSANTGELFF. As DNA, the CDR3 is TGTGCCACCAGTGAATACAGCGCCAACACCGGGGAGCTGTTTTTT.

This clonotype was seen ten or more times. The chain joins TRBV4-2 to TRBJ2-1; no firm D call. V was shortened by 0 bases and J by 0 bases, with 9 bases between the two germline ends. Germline lookup yields CDR1 LGHNA and CDR2 YNFKEQ. The CDR3 is 16 residues long. The CDR3 coding sequence is TGTGCCAGCAGCCAAGAGGACCTTCTCTCCTACAATGAGCAGTTCTTC. This sequence encodes CASSQEDLLSYNEQFF.